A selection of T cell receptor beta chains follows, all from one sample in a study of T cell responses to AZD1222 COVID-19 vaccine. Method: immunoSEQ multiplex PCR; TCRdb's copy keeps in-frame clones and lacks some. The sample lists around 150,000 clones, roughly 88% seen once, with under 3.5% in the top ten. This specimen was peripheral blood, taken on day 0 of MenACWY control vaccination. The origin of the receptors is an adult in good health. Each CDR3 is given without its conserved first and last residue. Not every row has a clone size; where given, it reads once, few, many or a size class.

AWGTTGTEAF TRBJ1-1 medium-sized 10 TRBV30
ASSVAVRAGGEAF TRBJ1-1 NA 13 TRBV9
ASNLVGGRRTDTQY TRBJ2-3 NA 14 TRBV7-9
ASSLRDTQY TRBJ2-3 NA 9 TRBV28
ASSLQGGYQPQH TRBJ1-5 once 12 TRBV7-9
ASGSGTSGSGETQY TRBJ2-5 NA 14 TRBV12-5
ASRGQNYGYT TRBJ1-2 NA 10 TRBV28
ASSVEVNSPLH TRBJ1-6 once 11 TRBV9
ASSPFGQGVPQPIYNQPQH TRBJ1-5 NA 19 TRBV27
ATRSDSPAGEQY TRBJ2-7 NA 12 TRBV24-1
ASGFAGGNQPQH TRBJ1-5 few 12 TRBV12-5
SADQGTANEQF TRBJ2-1 NA 11 TRBV29-1
ASSLGGRGLGYT TRBJ1-2 NA 12 TRBV7-2
ASSLGRPGTGSREKLF TRBJ1-4 medium-sized 16 TRBV5-1
ASSSGLAKNIQY TRBJ2-4 once 12 TRBV11-3
ASSRPPVGGYT TRBJ1-2 NA 11 TRBV28
ASRAGTGFMAEAF TRBJ1-1 NA 13 TRBV2
ASSSQGSRHTIY TRBJ1-3 NA 12 TRBV27
ASSLSRVGTEAF TRBJ1-1 few 12 TRBV7-3
ASSYSLGTDPYEQY TRBJ2-7 NA 14 TRBV6-2/TRBV6-3
ASSYDWTGGTEAF TRBJ1-1 once 13 TRBV6-5
ASSLVWTGEGYT TRBJ1-2 NA 12 TRBV7-2
ASLAGATYEQY TRBJ2-7 once 11 TRBV6-5
ASSPTTGAEAF TRBJ1-1 NA 11 TRBV18
SVAGTSGDEQY TRBJ2-7 once 11 TRBV29-1
ATSGVLGQGARTTGELF TRBJ2-2 NA 17 TRBV15
AISESSPGGGAGYT TRBJ1-2 NA 14 TRBV10-3
ASSISSAGDGTEAF TRBJ1-1 NA 14 TRBV19
ASSARQIMNTEAF TRBJ1-1 once 13 TRBV19
ASSPSGRSYNEQF TRBJ2-1 NA 13 TRBV4-2